These T cell receptor beta chains were read from a single sample in a study of cytomegalovirus exposure and HLA in healthy donors. Assay: immunoSEQ multiplex PCR; the TCRdb copy retains only in-frame clones and omits some. The sample carries approximately 82,000 clones, about three fifths recorded once. The material sequenced was PBMCs. These receptors all come from a woman in her 30s in good health and CMV-seropositive. The CDR3 runs from the conserved cysteine through the conserved F or W. A D gene is named only where the DNA matches it firmly. Some rows mark clone size as missing; the rest say once, few, many or name a class of expanded clone.

d_gene	v_gene	j_gene	abundance	CDR3aa	CDR3nt
-	TRBV7-9	TRBJ1-1	-	CALTGGASNTEAFF	TGTGCCCTAACCGGGGGGGCCTCGAACACTGAAGCTTTCTTT
-	TRBV5-5	TRBJ1-2	-	CASSLVINYGYTF	TGTGCCAGCAGCTTGGTAATAAACTATGGCTACACCTTC
-	TRBV2	TRBJ1-2	-	CASSEGLRRAGYTF	TGTGCCAGCAGTGAGGGGCTCCGGAGGGCTGGCTACACCTTC
TRBD1	TRBV5-1	TRBJ2-1	few	CASSRSTGASYNEQFF	TGCGCCAGCAGTCGATCGACAGGGGCTTCCTACAATGAGCAGTTCTTC
TRBD1	TRBV5-1	TRBJ2-7	once	CASSLTGGEQYF	TGCGCCAGCAGCTTGACAGGGGGCGAGCAGTACTTC
TRBD2	TRBV28	TRBJ2-1	-	CASSLWGLAGSSYNEQFF	TGTGCCAGCAGTTTATGGGGACTAGCGGGAAGCTCCTACAATGAGCAGTTCTTC
-	TRBV25-1	TRBJ1-3	-	CASSDPGVKGNTIYF	TGTGCCAGCAGTGATCCGGGGGTGAAAGGAAACACCATATATTTT
TRBD2	TRBV19	TRBJ2-5	-	CASSILAGERETQYF	TGTGCCAGTAGTATCCTAGCGGGGGAGAGAGAGACCCAGTACTTC
-	TRBV2	TRBJ2-5	-	CASTLQGAKETQYF	TGTGCCAGCACACTCCAGGGTGCAAAAGAGACCCAGTACTTC
TRBD1	TRBV18	TRBJ1-5	-	CASSPPGQSSRPQHF	TGTGCCAGCTCACCACCGGGACAGAGCTCTCGGCCCCAGCATTTT
-	TRBV25-1	TRBJ1-1	-	CASSELGGDTEAFF	TGTGCCAGCAGTGAACTAGGGGGAGACACTGAAGCTTTCTTT
-	TRBV28	TRBJ2-5	-	CASSLPGVTETQYF	TGTGCCAGCAGTTTACCGGGGGTAACCGAGACCCAGTACTTC
-	TRBV27	TRBJ1-1	-	CASSLIGASPNTEAFF	TGTGCCAGCAGTTTAATCGGTGCATCCCCGAACACTGAAGCTTTCTTT
TRBD2	TRBV19	TRBJ2-5	-	CASSSSSGGNQETQYF	TGTGCCAGTAGTTCCTCTAGCGGGGGAAACCAAGAGACCCAGTACTTC
TRBD2	TRBV19	TRBJ2-1	-	CASTAGGSSYNEQFF	TGTGCCAGTACCGCGGGGGGGAGCTCCTACAATGAGCAGTTCTTC
-	TRBV2	TRBJ1-2	few	CASRLGENNYGYTF	TGTGCCAGCAGACTGGGAGAAAACAACTATGGCTACACCTTC
-	TRBV9	TRBJ2-2	-	CASSVVPGTGELFF	TGTGCCAGCAGCGTAGTCCCGGGTACCGGGGAGCTGTTTTTT
-	TRBV30	TRBJ2-2	-	CAWISQGNTGELFF	TGTGCCTGGATCTCACAGGGGAACACCGGGGAGCTGTTTTTT
TRBD1	TRBV28	TRBJ1-1	few	CASSDPGQGVTEAFF	TGTGCCAGCAGCGACCCGGGACAGGGAGTCACTGAAGCTTTCTTT
-	TRBV27	TRBJ1-5	-	CASSQQNGNQPQHF	TGTGCCAGCAGTCAACAAAACGGGAATCAGCCCCAGCATTTT
TRBD1	TRBV18	TRBJ1-1	-	CASSRDRGGTEAFF	TGTGCCAGCTCTCGGGACAGGGGGGGAACTGAAGCTTTCTTT
-	TRBV6-5	TRBJ1-2	-	CASSQSGPGYGYTF	TGTGCCAGCAGCCAGTCGGGTCCTGGCTATGGCTACACCTTC
TRBD1	TRBV30	TRBJ2-7	-	CAWGQGMGSYEQYF	TGTGCCTGGGGACAGGGAATGGGCTCCTACGAGCAGTACTTC
-	TRBV5-4	TRBJ2-7	-	CASRHSDRPYEQYF	TGTGCCAGCAGACATTCCGACAGGCCCTACGAGCAGTACTTC
TRBD2	TRBV4-1	TRBJ2-1	-	CASSQELSSGSRWDEQFF	TGCGCCAGCAGCCAAGAACTCTCTAGCGGGTCACGGTGGGATGAGCAGTTCTTC
TRBD1	TRBV7-2	TRBJ2-7	-	CASSLGTGLHEQYF	TGTGCCAGCAGCTTGGGGACAGGGTTGCACGAGCAGTACTTC
-	TRBV28	TRBJ1-5	-	CASSNRNSNQPQHF	TGTGCCAGCAGTAACAGAAATAGCAATCAGCCCCAGCATTTT
-	TRBV4-3	TRBJ1-1	-	CASSQDGGQWGTEAFF	TGCGCCAGCAGCCAAGATGGAGGACAGTGGGGCACTGAAGCTTTCTTT
-	TRBV29-1	TRBJ2-7	-	CSARRAPYEQYF	TGCAGCGCCCGGCGGGCCCCCTACGAGCAGTACTTC
TRBD1	TRBV11-2	TRBJ2-5	few	CASSLGAAGEQLTGVYF	TGTGCCAGCAGCTTAGGAGCGGCCGGGGAGCAGCTTACAGGGGTATACTTC
-	TRBV10-1	TRBJ2-2	few	CATGEINTGELFF	TGCGCCACGGGGGAGATAAACACCGGGGAGCTGTTTTTT
-	TRBV28	TRBJ2-5	-	CASSFASRVETQYF	TGTGCCAGCAGTTTCGCTAGCCGGGTAGAGACCCAGTACTTC
TRBD1	TRBV5-6	TRBJ1-6	-	CASSFGQGASPLHF	TGTGCCAGCAGCTTCGGACAGGGGGCATCACCCCTCCACTTT
TRBD1	TRBV28	TRBJ2-5	-	CASSFVGTGGLRETQYF	TGTGCCAGCAGTTTTGTGGGGACAGGGGGCTTGAGGGAGACCCAGTACTTC
TRBD1	TRBV10-3	TRBJ1-2	-	CAIRQQGNDGYTF	TGTGCCATCAGGCAACAGGGGAACGATGGCTACACCTTC
TRBD1	TRBV5-6	TRBJ1-2	-	CASSFEGAGGYTF	TGTGCCAGCAGCTTTGAGGGGGCTGGGGGCTACACCTTC
TRBD2	TRBV11-2	TRBJ2-5	-	CASSEAGDQETQYF	TGTGCCAGCAGCGAAGCGGGGGATCAAGAGACCCAGTACTTC
TRBD2	TRBV7-2	TRBJ2-1	-	CASSMRQLAGGYNEQFF	TGTGCCAGCAGCATGAGACAATTAGCGGGGGGATACAATGAGCAGTTCTTC
TRBD1	TRBV7-9	TRBJ1-2	few	CSSSYRTGEDRYGYPF	TGTTCCAGCAGCTACCGGACAGGGGAGGACCGCTATGGCTACCCCTTC
TRBD1	TRBV5-6	TRBJ2-7	few	CASSWTGVGEQYF	TGTGCCAGCAGCTGGACAGGGGTGGGCGAGCAGTACTTC
-	TRBV5-1	TRBJ1-1	-	CASSFTGDDTEAFF	TGCGCCAGCAGCTTTACGGGGGATGACACTGAAGCCTTCTTT